This entry describes one T cell receptor beta chain. What it binds is not known. Per the germline V gene, CDR1 is SGHAT and CDR2 is FQDESV (reference sequence). The length of the CDR3 is 16 residues. The germline V and J ends were trimmed by 5 bases and 4 bases, with 18 bases remaining between them. Sequenced by immunoSEQ multiplex PCR; TCRdb stores in-frame clones only, minus some. The table has 90,000 or so clones, roughly nine tenths seen once; the top ten hold around 2%. The data are from a study of T cell responses to AZD1222 COVID-19 vaccine. General study results and limits: Spike was spanned by vaccine-associated CD4 TCRs, which were dominant at 160-218 and 743-854. Researchers took repertoire samples only after the peak T cell response had come.

The chain recombines TRBV11-1 with TRBJ2-1, with D possibly being TRBD1 (7 bases). The source is an adult in good health. The material sequenced was peripheral blood, taken on day 0 of AZD1222 vaccination. DNA for the CDR3: TGTGCCAGCAGCGCTCTTGGCGGGACAGAATACAATGAGCAGTTCTTC. Its protein is CASSALGGTEYNEQFF.